This TCR beta chain was recorded in a study of cytotoxic CD8 clonotypes in ibrutinib-treated CLL. Points from the study as a whole: At progression, clonality fell back toward baseline after rising at ibrutinib response.

CDR3 length: 16 amino acids. Trimming pared 1 base from V and 10 bases from J, leaving 17 bases between. The germline gives CDR1 LNHNV, CDR2 YYDKDF (reference sequence). Worth noting for this clone: The antigen is undetermined.

Target depth was 1 in 200,000 to 1 in 1 million T cells, about 10x per clonotype. This table comes from immunoSEQ multiplex PCR, and its TCRdb copy is limited to in-frame clones, with some not included. In the table there are 110,000 or so clones, about 50% of which are singletons. Sequences were derived from PBMCs, sampled after 24 months of ibrutinib treatment. V gene TRBV15 combines with J gene TRBJ1-6; no reliable D call. This TCR was recovered from a human donor with chronic lymphocytic leukemia. DNA for the CDR3: TGTGCCACCAGCAGAGCCAGAGAAGACGGGCGCTCACCCCTCCACTTT. Protein sequence: CATSRAREDGRSPLHF.